The T cell receptor (beta chain) described here comes from a study of blood T cell repertoires in COVID-19. Study as a whole: The United States, Italy and Spain supplied acute and convalescent COVID-19 samples.

V gave up 0 bases and J gave up 4 bases, with 16 bases separating them. Germline assignment: CDR1 PRHDT and CDR2 FYEKMQ (reference sequence). The CDR3 contains 17 residues. This clone was recorded once. As originally analysed: Reference gene primers were amplified, and this amplification served to estimate nucleated cell counts. Here immunoSEQ multiplex PCR was the method, and the copy in TCRdb shows in-frame clones only, minus some. The V and J calls and the clone size are those of that table, but D and trimming were determined from the DNA. The sample carries about 76,000 clones, approximately 80% recorded once.

The specimen sequenced was peripheral blood. The source is a man older than 75 with acute or convalescent COVID-19. This chain connects TRBV13 to TRBJ2-1; maybe TRBD2 (5 bases). In DNA form, the CDR3 reads TGTGCCAGCAGCTTAGGGTTCGGACTCCACCGTTACAATGAGCAGTTCTTC. Translated, it gives CASSLGFGLHRYNEQFF.